A single sample gave rise to the 10 T cell receptor beta chains below, sequenced in a study of post-analysis software for immune sequencing data. General study points: Higher frequency in patients than in controls was seen for roughly five TRBV segments, with TRBV5-6, TRBV5-1 and TRBV20-1 among them.

Carried by the TCR beta cDNA libraries were unique molecular identifiers. TCRdb re-analysed the PCR reads in MiXCR, keeping a single row per CDR3 protein. This table holds roughly 600,000 distinct CDR3 sequences, 44% found once. Which antigens these TCRs recognize remains unknown. Sequencing input: blood. These receptor sequences come from a girl aged 10-17 years with multiple sclerosis.

The chain couples TRBV5-1 to TRBJ2-5; TRBD1 matches at 8 bases. The assigned J gene may be wrong: the sequence end matches TRBJ2-7 better. This CDR3 has 14 amino acids. The germline V gene encodes CDR1 SGHRS and CDR2 YFSETQ. CDR3 sequence reads: CASSIGQGRYEQYF. The CDR3 nucleotides are TGCGCCAGCAGCATAGGACAGGGCAGGTACGAGCAGTACTTC.

V gene TRBV6-6 combines with J gene TRBJ2-7; possible D gene TRBD1, 5 bases. Trimming shortened V by 6 bases and J by 5 bases, and 17 bases separated the two germline ends. Germline assignment: CDR1 MNHNY and CDR2 SVGAGI (reference sequence). This CDR3 is 14 amino acids long. The CDR3, as DNA: TGTGCCAGCAGGTCCGTCACGCAGGGCAACGAGCAGTACTTC. This gives the protein CASRSVTQGNEQYF.

The chain links TRBV20-1 to TRBJ2-7; the match to TRBD2 covers 9 bases. Germline assignment: CDR1 DFQATT and CDR2 SNEGSKA (reference sequence). The V segment lost 1 base and the J segment 0 bases; nucleotides outside the gene matches: 10. The CDR3 spans 17 residues. This CDR3 reads CSARGFSGSGTSYEQYF. CDR3 nucleotides: TGCAGTGCTAGAGGGTTTAGCGGGAGCGGGACCTCCTACGAGCAGTACTTC.

The chain couples TRBV4-1 to TRBJ1-1, with D hard to call. Germline assignment: CDR1 MGHRA and CDR2 YSYEKL. The CDR3 is made up of 12 amino acids. The V end was cut by 3 bases, the J end by 9 bases, with 11 bases between. CDR3 amino acids: CASSHNDGQAFF. The DNA for the CDR3 is TGCGCCAGCAGCCACAACGACGGCCAAGCTTTCTTT.

This clonotype was detected a few times. The chain recombines TRBV12-3 or TRBV12-4 with TRBJ2-7; tentatively, D is TRBD1 (6 bases). This CDR3 is 14 amino acids long. The V and J ends lost 2 bases and 10 bases respectively, with 18 bases between them. The CDR3 sequence is CASSLQGTQGTQYF. The CDR3 DNA follows: TGTGCCAGCAGTTTACAGGGGACACAAGGAACCCAGTACTTC.

This chain uses TRBV12-3 or TRBV12-4 with TRBJ2-7, with TRBD2 identical over 8 bases. Trimming removed 1 base from V and 2 bases from J; junction bases left unmatched: 1. This CDR3 has 14 residues. The CDR3 loop reads CASSLVGRAYEQYF. The CDR3 coding sequence is TGTGCCAGCAGTTTAGTCGGGAGGGCCTACGAGCAGTACTTC.

Only a few counts were recorded for this clonotype. V usage is TRBV18 and J usage is TRBJ2-7; 7 nucleotides agree with TRBD1. V gave up 2 bases and J gave up 2 bases; unmatched junction bases: 3. The CDR3 consists of 14 residues. Germline V gene sequence: CDR1 KGHSH, CDR2 LQKENI. Written as DNA, the CDR3 is TGTGCCAGCTCACCATTGGGACAGACCTACGAGCAGTACTTC. As protein: CASSPLGQTYEQYF.

In its sample, this clonotype was seen a few times. This chain joins TRBV7-2 and TRBJ2-4, with D uncertain. The germline V gene encodes CDR1 SGHTA and CDR2 FQGNSA. V was clipped by 3 bases and J by 3 bases, with 12 bases between them. This CDR3 is built from 15 residues. The CDR3 region has the DNA TGTGCCAGCAGCTTGGCGAGCGAAGGCAAAAACATTCAGTACTTC. Translation: CASSLASEGKNIQYF.

This clonotype has just a few counts. This rearrangement joins TRBV4-1 to TRBJ2-7, with D tentatively TRBD1 (5 bases). In germline, CDR1 is MGHRA, CDR2 YSYEKL. The CDR3 contains 13 residues. The V gene lost 3 bases and the J gene lost 6 bases, with 12 bases spanning the gap. The CDR3 loop reads CASSHSEGAEQYF. The CDR3 bases are TGCGCCAGCAGCCATTCGGAAGGGGCCGAGCAGTACTTC.

J is TRBJ2-1 and V is TRBV20-1; 11 positions agree with TRBD2. With V trimmed by 3 bases and J by 8 bases, 6 bases remained unmatched. Looked up from germline, CDR1 is DFQATT and CDR2 is SNEGSKA (reference sequence). The CDR3 spans 14 residues. The CDR3 sequence is CSARDSGGADEQFF. CDR3 nucleotide sequence: TGCAGTGCTAGGGATAGCGGGGGGGCAGATGAGCAGTTCTTC.